This T cell receptor beta chain was sequenced during a study of T cell responses to AZD1222 COVID-19 vaccine. Germline CDR1 is LGHDT and CDR2 is YNNKEL (reference sequence). The germline V and J ends were trimmed by 6 bases and 8 bases, with 16 bases remaining between them. There are 13 residues in the CDR3. Only in-frame clones appear in the TCRdb table, and some are missing; sequencing was by immunoSEQ multiplex PCR. The profile shows around 160,000 clones, 85% to 95% of them singletons. V usage is TRBV3-1 (or the pseudogene TRBV3-2) and J usage is TRBJ1-2, with a weak D call TRBD1 (6 bases). Sequencing used peripheral blood, obtained on day 0 of AZD1222 vaccination. The origin of this receptor is an adult in good health. The chain's CDR3 is CASSRQAGEGYTF. The DNA for the CDR3 is TGTGCCAGCAGTCGACAGGCCGGAGAGGGCTACACCTTC.